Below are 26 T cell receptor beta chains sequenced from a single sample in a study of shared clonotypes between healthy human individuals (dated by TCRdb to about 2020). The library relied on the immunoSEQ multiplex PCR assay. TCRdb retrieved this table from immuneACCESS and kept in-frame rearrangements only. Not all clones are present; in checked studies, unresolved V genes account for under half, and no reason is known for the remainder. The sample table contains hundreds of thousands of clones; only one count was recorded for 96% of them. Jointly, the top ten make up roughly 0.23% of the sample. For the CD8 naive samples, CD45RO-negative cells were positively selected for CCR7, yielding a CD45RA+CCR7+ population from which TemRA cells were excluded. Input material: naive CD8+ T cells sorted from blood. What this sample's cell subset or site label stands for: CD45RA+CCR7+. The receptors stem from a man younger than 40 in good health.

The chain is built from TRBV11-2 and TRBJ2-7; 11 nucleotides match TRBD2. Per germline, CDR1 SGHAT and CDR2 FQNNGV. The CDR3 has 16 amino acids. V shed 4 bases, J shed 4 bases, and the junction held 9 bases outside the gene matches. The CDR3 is CASSSSTGLAEYEQYF. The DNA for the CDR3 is TGTGCCAGCAGCTCCTCGACGGGACTAGCGGAATACGAGCAGTACTTC.

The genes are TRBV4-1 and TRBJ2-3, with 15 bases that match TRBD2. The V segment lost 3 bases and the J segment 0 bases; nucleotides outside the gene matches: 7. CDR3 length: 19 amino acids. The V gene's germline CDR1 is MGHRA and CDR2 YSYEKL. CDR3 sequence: CASSHPRTSGRASTDTQYF. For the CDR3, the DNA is TGCGCCAGCAGCCACCCCCGGACTAGCGGGAGGGCTAGCACAGATACGCAGTATTTT.

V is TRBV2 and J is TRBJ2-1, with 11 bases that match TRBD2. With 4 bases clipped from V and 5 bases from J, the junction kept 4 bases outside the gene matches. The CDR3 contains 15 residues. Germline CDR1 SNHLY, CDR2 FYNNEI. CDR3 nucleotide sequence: TGTGCCAGCAGTGTAGGTAGCGGGAGGGACAATGAGCAGTTCTTC. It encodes CASSVGSGRDNEQFF.

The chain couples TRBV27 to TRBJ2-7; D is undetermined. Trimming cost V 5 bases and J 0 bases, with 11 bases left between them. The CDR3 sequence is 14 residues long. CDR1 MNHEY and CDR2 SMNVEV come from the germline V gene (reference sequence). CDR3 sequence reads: CASSRSRSSYEQYF. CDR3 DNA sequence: TGTGCCAGCAGTCGAAGCCGAAGCTCCTACGAGCAGTACTTC.

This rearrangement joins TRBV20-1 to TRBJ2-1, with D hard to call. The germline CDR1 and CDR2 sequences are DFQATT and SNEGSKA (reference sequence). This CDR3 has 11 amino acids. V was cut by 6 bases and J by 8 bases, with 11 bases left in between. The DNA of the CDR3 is TGCAGTGCCCGCCTCGGAGATGAGCAGTTCTTC. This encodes CSARLGDEQFF.

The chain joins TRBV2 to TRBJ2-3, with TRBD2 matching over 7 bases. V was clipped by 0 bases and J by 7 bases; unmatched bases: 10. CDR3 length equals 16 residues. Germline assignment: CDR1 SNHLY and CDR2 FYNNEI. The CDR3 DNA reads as TGTGCCAGCAGTGAAGCACGGACTAGACCAGGGAATACGCAGTATTTT. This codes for CASSEARTRPGNTQYF.

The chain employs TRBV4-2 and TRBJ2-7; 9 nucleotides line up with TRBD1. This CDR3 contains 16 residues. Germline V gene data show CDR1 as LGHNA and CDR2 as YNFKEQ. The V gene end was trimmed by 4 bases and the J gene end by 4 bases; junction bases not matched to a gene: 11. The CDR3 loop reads CASSPGQGLRAYEQYF. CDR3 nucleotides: TGTGCCAGCAGCCCGGGACAGGGATTACGTGCGTACGAGCAGTACTTC.

The CDR3 nucleotides read TGCGCCAGCAGCTTGCGGAGGGGAACGTTGACAGATACGCAGTATTTT. It specifies CASSLRRGTLTDTQYF. The chain joins TRBV5-1 to TRBJ2-3, with D maybe TRBD2 (6 bases). With 1 base removed from V and 3 bases from J, the gap between germline ends came to 15 bases. The CDR3 is 16 residues long. CDR1 is SGHRS, CDR2 YFSETQ, per germline.

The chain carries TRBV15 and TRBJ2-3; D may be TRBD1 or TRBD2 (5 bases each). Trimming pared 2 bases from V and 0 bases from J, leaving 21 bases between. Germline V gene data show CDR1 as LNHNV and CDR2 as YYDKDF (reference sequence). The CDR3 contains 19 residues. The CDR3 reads CATSRTTGAEISSTDTQYF. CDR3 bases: TGTGCCACCAGCAGAACGACCGGGGCCGAAATCTCTAGCACAGATACGCAGTATTTT.

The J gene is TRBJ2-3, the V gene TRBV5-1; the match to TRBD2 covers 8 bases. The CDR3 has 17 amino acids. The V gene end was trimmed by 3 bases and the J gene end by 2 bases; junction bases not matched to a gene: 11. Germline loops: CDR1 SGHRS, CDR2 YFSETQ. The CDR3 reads CASSSPERERPTDTQYF. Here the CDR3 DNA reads TGCGCCAGCAGCTCTCCGGAGCGGGAGCGCCCCACAGATACGCAGTATTTT.

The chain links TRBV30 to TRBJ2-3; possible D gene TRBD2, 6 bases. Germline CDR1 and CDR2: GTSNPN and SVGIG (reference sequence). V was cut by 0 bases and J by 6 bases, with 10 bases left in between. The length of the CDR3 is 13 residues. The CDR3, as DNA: TGTGCCTGGAGTGTACACGCGGGGGATACGCAGTATTTT. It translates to CAWSVHAGDTQYF.

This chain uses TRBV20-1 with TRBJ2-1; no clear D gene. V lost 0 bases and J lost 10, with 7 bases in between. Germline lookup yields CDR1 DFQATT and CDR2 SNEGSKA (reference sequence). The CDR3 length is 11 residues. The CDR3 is CSARDMREQFF. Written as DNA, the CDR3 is TGCAGTGCTAGAGATATGAGGGAGCAGTTCTTC.

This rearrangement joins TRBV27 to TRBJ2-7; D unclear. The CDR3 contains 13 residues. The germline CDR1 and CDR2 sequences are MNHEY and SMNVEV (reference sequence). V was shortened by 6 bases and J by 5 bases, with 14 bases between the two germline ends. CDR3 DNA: TGTGCCAGCAGACTCCGTAGGTTCAACGAGCAGTACTTC. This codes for CASRLRRFNEQYF.

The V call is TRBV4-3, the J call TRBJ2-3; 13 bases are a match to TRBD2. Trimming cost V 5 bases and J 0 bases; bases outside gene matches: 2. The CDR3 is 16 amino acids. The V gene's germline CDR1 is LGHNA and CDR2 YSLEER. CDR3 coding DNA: TGCGCCAGCAGCTCGGGACTAGCGGGGAGCACAGATACGCAGTATTTT. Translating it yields CASSSGLAGSTDTQYF.

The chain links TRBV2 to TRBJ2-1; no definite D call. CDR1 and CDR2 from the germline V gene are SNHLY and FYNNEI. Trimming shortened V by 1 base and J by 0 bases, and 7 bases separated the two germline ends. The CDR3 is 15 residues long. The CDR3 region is CASSEGGFSYNEQFF. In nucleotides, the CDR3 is TGTGCCAGCAGTGAAGGCGGCTTCTCCTACAATGAGCAGTTCTTC.

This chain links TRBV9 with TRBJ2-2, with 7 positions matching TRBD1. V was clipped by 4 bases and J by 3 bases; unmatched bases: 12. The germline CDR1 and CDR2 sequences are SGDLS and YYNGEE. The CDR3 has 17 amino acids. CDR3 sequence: CASSLFRDRSYTGELFF. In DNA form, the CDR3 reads TGTGCCAGCAGCCTCTTCCGGGACAGATCATACACCGGGGAGCTGTTTTTT.

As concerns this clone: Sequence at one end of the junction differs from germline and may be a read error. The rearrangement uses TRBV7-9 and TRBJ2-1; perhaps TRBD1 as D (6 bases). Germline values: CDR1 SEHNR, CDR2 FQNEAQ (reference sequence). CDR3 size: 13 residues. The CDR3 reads CAGRGGGENEQFF. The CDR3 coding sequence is TGTGCCGGCAGGGGCGGCGGTGAGAATGAGCAGTTCTTC.

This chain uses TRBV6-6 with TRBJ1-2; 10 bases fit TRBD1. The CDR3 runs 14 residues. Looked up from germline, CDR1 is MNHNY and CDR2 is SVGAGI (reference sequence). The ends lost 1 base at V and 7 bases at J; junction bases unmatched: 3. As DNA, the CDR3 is TGTGCCAGCAGTTACTTAGGGACAGGGGCTGGCTACACCTTC. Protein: CASSYLGTGAGYTF.

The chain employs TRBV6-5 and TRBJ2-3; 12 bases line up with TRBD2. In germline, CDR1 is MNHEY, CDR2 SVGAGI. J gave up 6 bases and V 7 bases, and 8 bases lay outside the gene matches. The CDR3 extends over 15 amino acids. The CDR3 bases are TGTGCCAGCACCCGGACTAGCGGGGCTCTGGATACGCAGTATTTT. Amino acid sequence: CASTRTSGALDTQYF.

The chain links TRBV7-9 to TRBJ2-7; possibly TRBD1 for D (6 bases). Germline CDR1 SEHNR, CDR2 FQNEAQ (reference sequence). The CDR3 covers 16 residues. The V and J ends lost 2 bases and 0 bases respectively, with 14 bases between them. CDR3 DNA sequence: TGTGCCAGCAGCTTACCGGGTGGCAGGGGCTCCTACGAGCAGTACTTC. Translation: CASSLPGGRGSYEQYF.

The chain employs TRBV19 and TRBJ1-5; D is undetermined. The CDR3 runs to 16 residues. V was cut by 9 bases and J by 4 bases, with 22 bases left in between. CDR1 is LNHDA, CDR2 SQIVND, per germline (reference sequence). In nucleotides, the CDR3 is TGTGCCAGCCAGGACGCTCGGTACGATGTAAATCAGCCCCAGCATTTT. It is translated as CASQDARYDVNQPQHF.

CDR3 in amino acids: CASSQSLHEQFF. The CDR3 nucleotides read TGTGCCAGCAGCCAATCCCTTCACGAGCAGTTCTTC. This chain connects TRBV16 to TRBJ2-1; D call uncertain. Germline V gene data show CDR1 as KGHSY and CDR2 as FQNENV. The V gene lost 0 bases and the J gene lost 10 bases, with 7 bases spanning the gap. The CDR3 contains 12 residues.

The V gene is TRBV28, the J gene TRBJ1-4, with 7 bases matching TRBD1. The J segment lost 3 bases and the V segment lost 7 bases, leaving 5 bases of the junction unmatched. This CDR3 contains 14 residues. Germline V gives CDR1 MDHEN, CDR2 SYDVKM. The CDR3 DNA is TGTGCCAGCAACCAGGACAGGCCTAATGAAAAACTGTTTTTT. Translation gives CASNQDRPNEKLFF. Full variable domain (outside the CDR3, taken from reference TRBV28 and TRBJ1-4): DVKVTQSSRYLVKRTGEKVFLECVQDMDHENMFWYRQDPGLGLRLIYFSYDVKMKEKGDIPEGYSVSREKKERFSLILESASTNQTSMYLCASNQDRPNEKLFFGSGTQLSVL.

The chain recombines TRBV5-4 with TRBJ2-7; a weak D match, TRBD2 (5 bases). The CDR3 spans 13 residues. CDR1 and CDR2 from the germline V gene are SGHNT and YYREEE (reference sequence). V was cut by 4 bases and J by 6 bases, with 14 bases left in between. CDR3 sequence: CASSVTTAAEQYF. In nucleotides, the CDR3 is TGTGCCAGCAGCGTGACTACTGCCGCCGAGCAGTACTTC.

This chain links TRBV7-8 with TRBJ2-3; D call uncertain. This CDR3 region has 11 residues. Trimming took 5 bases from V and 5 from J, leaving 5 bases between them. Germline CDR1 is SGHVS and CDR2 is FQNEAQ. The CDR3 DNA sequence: TGTGCCAGCAGCCAAGGAGATACGCAGTATTTT. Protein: CASSQGDTQYF.

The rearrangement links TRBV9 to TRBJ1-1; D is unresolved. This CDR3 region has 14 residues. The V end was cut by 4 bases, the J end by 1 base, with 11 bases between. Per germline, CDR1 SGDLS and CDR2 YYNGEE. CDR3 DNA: TGTGCCAGCAGCAGTAGAACGGGGAACACTGAAGCTTTCTTT. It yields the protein CASSSRTGNTEAFF.